Listed below are T cell receptor beta chains from one sample, sequenced in a study of T cell responses to AZD1222 COVID-19 vaccine. The assay was immunoSEQ multiplex PCR, and TCRdb's table has in-frame clones only and misses some. The table shows about 120,000 clones, with 80% to 90% occurring only once. Sample: peripheral blood, taken on day 0 of AZD1222 vaccination. These receptors were taken from an adult in good health. Both conserved end residues are part of each CDR3. D genes are given only for firm matches. A row's size may be missing; if present it is once, few, many or a size class.

v_gene: TRBV7-9; j_gene: TRBJ2-7; abundance: NA; d_gene: NA; CDR3aa: CASSPSTDLHEQYF; CDR3nt: TGTGCCAGCAGCCCATCGACAGATCTCCACGAGCAGTACTTC
v_gene: TRBV6-2/TRBV6-3; j_gene: TRBJ2-7; abundance: NA; d_gene: NA; CDR3aa: CASSYFLYEQYF; CDR3nt: TGTGCCAGCAGTTATTTTCTCTACGAGCAGTACTTC
v_gene: TRBV6-6; j_gene: TRBJ1-1; abundance: NA; d_gene: TRBD1; CDR3aa: CASKQQGRGTEAFF; CDR3nt: TGTGCCAGCAAACAACAGGGGAGGGGAACTGAAGCTTTCTTT
v_gene: TRBV30; j_gene: TRBJ1-2; abundance: NA; d_gene: NA; CDR3aa: CAWSVGIYGYTF; CDR3nt: TGTGCCTGGAGTGTAGGGATCTATGGCTACACCTTC
v_gene: TRBV19; j_gene: TRBJ2-5; abundance: NA; d_gene: NA; CDR3aa: CASSNAESQPNFWWETQYF; CDR3nt: TGTGCCAGTAGTAACGCCGAGTCGCAGCCTAACTTTTGGTGGGAGACCCAGTACTTC
v_gene: TRBV3-1/TRBV3-2; j_gene: TRBJ2-7; abundance: NA; d_gene: NA; CDR3aa: CASSHYMKSSYEQYF; CDR3nt: TGTGCCAGCAGCCATTATATGAAGAGCTCCTACGAGCAGTACTTC
v_gene: TRBV19; j_gene: TRBJ1-4; abundance: NA; d_gene: NA; CDR3aa: CASSTGTADEKLFF; CDR3nt: TGTGCCAGTAGTACTGGGACGGCGGATGAAAAACTGTTTTTT
v_gene: TRBV12-3/TRBV12-4; j_gene: TRBJ2-5; abundance: NA; d_gene: NA; CDR3aa: CASSFKLETQYF; CDR3nt: TGTGCCAGCAGTTTTAAGCTGGAGACCCAGTACTTC
v_gene: TRBV27; j_gene: TRBJ1-1; abundance: NA; d_gene: NA; CDR3aa: CASSFDGNTEAFF; CDR3nt: TGTGCCAGCAGTTTCGACGGGAACACTGAAGCTTTCTTT
v_gene: TRBV28; j_gene: TRBJ2-1; abundance: NA; d_gene: NA; CDR3aa: CASGQFEQFF; CDR3nt: TGTGCCAGCGGACAGTTTGAGCAGTTCTTC
v_gene: TRBV7-6; j_gene: TRBJ2-2; abundance: NA; d_gene: TRBD2; CDR3aa: CASSLRGVETGELFF; CDR3nt: TGTGCCAGCAGCTTACGGGGGGTTGAGACCGGGGAGCTGTTTTTT
v_gene: TRBV3-1/TRBV3-2; j_gene: TRBJ1-2; abundance: NA; d_gene: NA; CDR3aa: CASSQGLGGIYGYTF; CDR3nt: TGTGCCAGCAGCCAAGGGCTGGGGGGAATCTATGGCTACACCTTC
v_gene: TRBV28; j_gene: TRBJ2-7; abundance: NA; d_gene: TRBD1; CDR3aa: CASSTLGGTGEQYF; CDR3nt: TGTGCCAGCAGTACCCTCGGCGGGACAGGAGAGCAGTACTTC
v_gene: TRBV10-1; j_gene: TRBJ1-3; abundance: once; d_gene: NA; CDR3aa: CAARAAFGGNTIYF; CDR3nt: TGCGCCGCGAGGGCGGCTTTTGGAGGAAACACCATATATTTT
v_gene: TRBV2; j_gene: TRBJ1-5; abundance: NA; d_gene: NA; CDR3aa: CAPSRGQPQHF; CDR3nt: TGTGCCCCCTCGAGGGGACAGCCCCAGCATTTT
v_gene: TRBV30; j_gene: TRBJ2-3; abundance: NA; d_gene: NA; CDR3aa: CAWSSGTKDTQYF; CDR3nt: TGTGCCTGGAGTAGTGGGACGAAAGATACGCAGTATTTT
v_gene: TRBV5-1; j_gene: TRBJ2-3; abundance: NA; d_gene: TRBD2; CDR3aa: CASSLGLAVTDTQYF; CDR3nt: TGCGCCAGCAGCTTAGGACTAGCGGTCACAGATACGCAGTATTTT
v_gene: TRBV25-1; j_gene: TRBJ1-4; abundance: NA; d_gene: NA; CDR3aa: CASSEFEENEKLFF; CDR3nt: TGTGCCAGCAGTGAATTTGAAGAGAATGAAAAACTGTTTTTT
v_gene: TRBV6-6; j_gene: TRBJ1-6; abundance: NA; d_gene: NA; CDR3aa: CASSSGPNNSPLHF; CDR3nt: TGTGCCAGCAGTTCCGGACCCAATAATTCACCCCTCCACTTT
v_gene: TRBV7-9; j_gene: TRBJ2-2; abundance: once; d_gene: NA; CDR3aa: CASSLDTPMDTGELFF; CDR3nt: TGTGCCAGCAGCCTGGACACTCCTATGGACACCGGGGAGCTGTTTTTT
v_gene: TRBV5-8; j_gene: TRBJ1-2; abundance: NA; d_gene: NA; CDR3aa: CASSPTRGASYGYTF; CDR3nt: TGTGCCAGCAGCCCCACGCGGGGCGCGAGCTATGGCTACACCTTC
v_gene: TRBV10-2; j_gene: TRBJ2-2; abundance: NA; d_gene: NA; CDR3aa: CASSPSSYVGELFF; CDR3nt: TGCGCCAGCAGCCCGAGCTCCTACGTCGGGGAGCTGTTTTTT
v_gene: TRBV7-3; j_gene: TRBJ2-1; abundance: NA; d_gene: TRBD2; CDR3aa: CASSLVGGISYNEQFF; CDR3nt: TGTGCCAGCAGCTTAGTGGGGGGGATCTCCTACAATGAGCAGTTCTTC
v_gene: TRBV28; j_gene: TRBJ1-3; abundance: once; d_gene: TRBD1; CDR3aa: CASIGGGGPSSGNTIYF; CDR3nt: TGTGCCAGCATTGGGGGAGGGGGCCCTAGCTCTGGAAACACCATATATTTT